Described below is a single TCR beta chain sequence and its context. Its antigen remains unidentified. The repertoire was sequenced with immunoSEQ multiplex PCR; TCRdb's copy has only in-frame clones and lacks some. Of under 200,000 clones listed, approximately 90% are singletons. The entry originates in a study of T cell responses to AZD1222 COVID-19 vaccine. Regarding the study as a whole: None of the repertoires were sampled until the peak T cell response had passed.

The sequence was collected from an adult who received the AZD1222 COVID-19 vaccine. Sequencing used peripheral blood, obtained 28 days after the second AZD1222 dose.

The CDR3 coding sequence is TGTGCCAGCAGCTTAAGGGAGGGACGAACTGCTGGAAACACCATATATTTT. Its protein is CASSLREGRTAGNTIYF. The gene calls are TRBV7-8 and TRBJ1-3; the D gene is possibly TRBD1 (5 bases). The germline CDR1 and CDR2 sequences are SGHVS and FQNEAQ. CDR3 length equals 17 residues. V was clipped by 2 bases and J by 2 bases, with 16 bases between them.